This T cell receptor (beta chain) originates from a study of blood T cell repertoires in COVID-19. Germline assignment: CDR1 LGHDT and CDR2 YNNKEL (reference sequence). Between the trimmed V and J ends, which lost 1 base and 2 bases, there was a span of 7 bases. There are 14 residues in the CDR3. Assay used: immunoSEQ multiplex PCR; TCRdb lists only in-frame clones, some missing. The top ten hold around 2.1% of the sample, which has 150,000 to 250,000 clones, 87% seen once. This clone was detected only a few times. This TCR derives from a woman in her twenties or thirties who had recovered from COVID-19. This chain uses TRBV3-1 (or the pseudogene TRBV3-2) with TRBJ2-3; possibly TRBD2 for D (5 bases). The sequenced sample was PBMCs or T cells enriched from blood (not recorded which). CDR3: CASSQALATDTQYF. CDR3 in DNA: TGTGCCAGCAGCCAAGCTCTAGCCACAGATACGCAGTATTTT.